The 17 T cell receptor beta chains reported below all come from one sample, sequenced in a study of OX40 agonist ivuxolimab in advanced cancers. Library prep was done by the immunoSEQ multiplex PCR assay. The table was pulled from immuneACCESS by TCRdb, which kept in-frame rearrangements only. Such tables lose some clones; where checked, under half of the loss comes from unresolved V genes, and the rest has no known cause. The sample records about 47,000 clones, 75% to 85% of which are singletons. The biggest ten clones account for around 2.6% of the sample. The material sequenced was CD4+ or CD8+ T cells sorted from blood, taken in a trial of the OX40 agonist ivuxolimab. The receptor source for this set is an adult with an advanced solid tumor such as melanoma, head and neck, liver or kidney cancer.

This chain joins TRBV19 and TRBJ1-5; D is uncertain. CDR1 and CDR2 (germline): LNHDA, SQIVND (reference sequence). The CDR3 covers 15 residues. V was pared by 0 bases and J by 0 bases, with 6 bases between. The CDR3 DNA follows: TGTGCCAGTAGTATAGACGAGGTTAGCAATCAGCCCCAGCATTTT. Translated, it gives CASSIDEVSNQPQHF.

The sample holds a few counts of this clone. The chain links TRBV29-1 to TRBJ1-1, with 7 bases fitting TRBD1. The CDR3 extends over 12 amino acids. Germline V lookup: CDR1 SQVTM, CDR2 ANQGSEA. The V segment lost 6 bases and the J segment 4 bases; nucleotides outside the gene matches: 5. The CDR3 region is CSVTRGFTEAFF. CDR3 DNA sequence: TGCAGCGTCACCAGGGGGTTCACTGAAGCTTTCTTT.

This chain connects TRBV11-2 to TRBJ2-1; D perhaps matches TRBD2 (6 bases). The CDR3 loop spans 14 amino acids. Germline CDR1 reads SGHAT; CDR2 reads FQNNGV. V lost 2 bases and J lost 2, with 7 bases in between. DNA of the CDR3: TGTGCCAGCAGCTTAAGGACTACCTACAATGAGCAGTTCTTC. It codes for CASSLRTTYNEQFF.

The chain recombines TRBV5-1 with TRBJ2-2; TRBD1 might be the D (6 bases). V was pared by 2 bases and J by 6 bases, with 14 bases between. Germline V gene lookup returns CDR1 SGHRS and CDR2 YFSETQ. This CDR3 contains 15 residues. The CDR3: CASSLSGEFSGELFF. The CDR3, as DNA: TGCGCCAGCAGCTTATCAGGGGAATTTTCCGGGGAGCTGTTTTTT.

The chain links TRBV27 to TRBJ2-7, with TRBD1 matching over 11 bases. The CDR3 is 14 amino acids. CDR1 is MNHEY, CDR2 SMNVEV, per germline (reference sequence). The trim removed 7 bases at V and 7 bases at J, leaving 9 bases unmatched. The CDR3 sequence is CASTTPGTGGEQYF. The CDR3 bases are TGTGCCAGCACCACCCCCGGGACAGGGGGTGAGCAGTACTTC.

The rearrangement links TRBV5-1 to TRBJ2-3; unclear D gene. Germline V gene data show CDR1 as SGHRS and CDR2 as YFSETQ. V was cut by 4 bases and J by 0 bases, with 6 bases left in between. This CDR3 spans 13 amino acids. The CDR3 here is CASSPDSTDTQYF. The CDR3 coding sequence is TGCGCCAGCAGCCCCGACAGCACAGATACGCAGTATTTT.

A few counts support this clone. The sample carries other DNA sequences with the same CDR3. V and J are TRBV19 and TRBJ2-3, with D unclear. The V gene's germline CDR1 is LNHDA and CDR2 SQIVND (reference sequence). Trimming left V 3 bases short and J 5 bases short, with 12 bases between. This CDR3 contains 14 residues. The DNA for the CDR3 is TGTGCCAGTAGTATCGCCAGGTCGGGAGATACGCAGTATTTT. This encodes CASSIARSGDTQYF.

This chain connects TRBV5-1 to TRBJ2-2; perhaps TRBD1 as D (5 bases). The CDR3 contains 16 residues. The V and J ends lost 0 bases and 3 bases respectively, with 12 bases between them. Germline-derived CDR1 and CDR2 are SGHRS and YFSETQ. CDR3: CASSLVARVDTGELFF. Written as DNA, the CDR3 is TGCGCCAGCAGCTTGGTAGCCAGGGTAGACACCGGGGAGCTGTTTTTT.

The chain joins TRBV6-5 to TRBJ2-5; 10 bases map to TRBD2. The J call is in doubt because the DNA end fits TRBJ2-7 better. The CDR3 covers 14 residues. Germline V lookup: CDR1 MNHEY, CDR2 SVGAGI. The chain's CDR3 is CASRGLAGGYEQYF. DNA of the CDR3: TGTGCCAGCAGAGGATTAGCGGGGGGCTACGAGCAGTACTTC.

This clone is labeled medium-sized. V is TRBV7-3 and J is TRBJ2-2, with D tentatively TRBD2 (5 bases). Germline V CDR1 and CDR2: SGHTA, FQGTGA. There are 14 residues in the CDR3. With 1 base removed from V and 6 bases from J, the gap between germline ends came to 9 bases. The CDR3 nucleotides read TGTGCCAGCAGCTTAATCCCGGGGTCCGGGGAGCTGTTTTTT. Translated: CASSLIPGSGELFF.

This clone was seen just once. The chain combines TRBV11-2 with TRBJ2-5; D remains unclear. V was pared by 5 bases and J by 1 base, with 17 bases between. The germline V gene encodes CDR1 SGHAT and CDR2 FQNNGV. The CDR3 is made up of 16 amino acids. The CDR3, as DNA: TGTGCCAGCAGCCCGATGGTAACAGCAGCCCAAGAGACCCAGTACTTC. It yields the protein CASSPMVTAAQETQYF.

The sample holds one count of this clone. The DNA of the CDR3 is TGTGCCAGCAGCTTAGGACAGGGGAATGAGCAGTTCTTC. Amino acid sequence: CASSLGQGNEQFF. The gene calls are TRBV11-3 and TRBJ2-1; 8 bases align to TRBD1. The CDR3 contains 13 residues. The V gene end was trimmed by 1 base and the J gene end by 7 bases; junction bases not matched to a gene: 0. Per the germline V gene, CDR1 is SGHNT and CDR2 is YENEEA.

In nucleotides, the CDR3 is TGCGCCAGCAGCCAAGGGGGGGCTAACTATGGCTACACCTTC. Translating it yields CASSQGGANYGYTF. The genes are TRBV4-3 and TRBJ1-2; maybe TRBD1 (5 bases). Trimming pared 1 base from V and 0 bases from J, leaving 6 bases between. CDR1 and CDR2 (germline): LGHNA, YSLEER. CDR3 size: 14 residues.

The chain recombines TRBV7-9 with TRBJ2-7; 12 nucleotides align to TRBD2. Looked up from germline, CDR1 is SEHNR and CDR2 is FQNEAQ (reference sequence). Germline trimming cut 7 bases from V and 6 bases from J; bases unmatched to any gene: 10. The CDR3 is 15 amino acids. CDR3 residues: CASIPTSGSSSEQYF. The CDR3 DNA is TGTGCCAGCATCCCGACTAGCGGGAGTTCTAGCGAGCAGTACTTC.

The V gene is TRBV7-9, the J gene TRBJ1-1, with D possibly matching TRBD1 (6 bases). The germline CDR1 and CDR2 sequences are SEHNR and FQNEAQ (reference sequence). Trimming stripped 4 bases from V and 3 bases from J, with 18 bases between. This CDR3 comprises 16 residues. The CDR3 nucleotides read TGTGCCAGCAGCTCAATACTGGACAAGGGGGACACTGAAGCTTTCTTT. Amino acid sequence: CASSSILDKGDTEAFF.

The rearrangement uses TRBV11-2 and TRBJ2-6, with D tentatively TRBD2 (6 bases). The germline V and J ends were trimmed by 5 bases and 1 base, with 9 bases remaining between them. In germline, CDR1 is SGHAT, CDR2 FQNNGV. The CDR3 extends over 15 amino acids. CDR3 region: CASSQGTSGANVLTF. The CDR3 DNA is TGTGCCAGCAGCCAAGGGACTTCTGGGGCCAACGTCCTGACTTTC.

The chain links TRBV6-5 to TRBJ1-2; D gene unclear. Germline V CDR1 and CDR2: MNHEY, SVGAGI. With 2 bases removed from V and 7 bases from J, the gap between germline ends came to 11 bases. CDR3 length: 13 amino acids. CDR3 in amino acids: CASSYRQYSGYTF. The CDR3 DNA is TGTGCCAGCAGTTACCGCCAGTACTCTGGCTACACCTTC.